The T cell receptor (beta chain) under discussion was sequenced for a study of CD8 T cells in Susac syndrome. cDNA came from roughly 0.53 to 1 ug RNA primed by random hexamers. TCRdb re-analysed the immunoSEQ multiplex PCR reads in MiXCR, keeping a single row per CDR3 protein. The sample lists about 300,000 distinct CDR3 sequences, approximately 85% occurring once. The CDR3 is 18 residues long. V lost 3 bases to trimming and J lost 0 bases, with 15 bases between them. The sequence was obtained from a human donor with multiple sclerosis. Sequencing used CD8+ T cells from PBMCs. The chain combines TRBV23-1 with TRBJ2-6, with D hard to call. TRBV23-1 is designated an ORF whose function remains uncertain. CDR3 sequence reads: CASSQERNGSSGANVLTF. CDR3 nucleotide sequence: TGCGCCAGCAGTCAGGAGCGTAACGGCAGCTCTGGGGCCAACGTCCTGACTTTC.